Sequencing of this TCR beta chain was carried out in a study of blood T cell repertoires in COVID-19. Background on the study: Spain, Italy and the United States supplied samples that represented acute and convalescent COVID-19. The cDNA or gDNA used as material had been derived from T cells, B-cell-depleted T cells, or PBMCs.

The germline V gene encodes CDR1 MNHEY and CDR2 SMNVEV (reference sequence). The CDR3 runs 13 residues. V was shortened by 6 bases and J by 10 bases, with 18 bases between the two germline ends. Some clones are missing from TCRdb's copy, which holds only in-frame ones; the method was immunoSEQ multiplex PCR. The table lists approximately 50,000 clones, 79% of them singletons. Sequencing was carried out using peripheral blood. This sequence joins TRBV27 and TRBJ1-1; possibly TRBD1 for D (6 bases). The source is a man between 70 and 80 years old with acute or convalescent COVID-19. The DNA for the CDR3 is TGTGCCAGCAGGGAGGACAGAAGAGAAAGAGCTTTCTTT. Translated: CASREDRRERAFF.